This T cell receptor beta chain was identified in a study of blood T cell repertoires in COVID-19. Germline CDR1 is MNHEY and CDR2 is SVGAGI. This CDR3 contains 14 residues. Trimming removed 6 bases from V and 4 bases from J, with 15 bases in between. Here immunoSEQ multiplex PCR was the method, and the copy in TCRdb shows in-frame clones only, minus some. The sample holds 85,000 to 90,000 clones, roughly four fifths seen once. Sample: peripheral blood. This receptor was taken from a woman older than 75 with acute or convalescent COVID-19. The chain has TRBV6-5 and TRBJ1-2; TRBD1 is a possible D gene (6 bases). The CDR3: CASSHGGSLYGYTF. The CDR3 DNA follows: TGTGCCAGCAGCCATGGGGGCAGCCTCTATGGCTACACCTTC.